These 10 T cell receptor beta chains were sequenced from one sample in a study of vaccination and CD4 T cells after COVID-19. Treatment given: approximately nine-day PBMC culture with coronavirus spike peptide pools or control peptides (ViraFEST assay). Cultured CD4+ T-cell DNA underwent Oncomine TCR Beta short-read sequencing. MiXCR, applied by TCRdb to the PCR reads, yields one record per CDR3 protein. The profile covers some 20,000 distinct CDR3 sequences, with 30% to 40% appearing a single time and about 15% taken by the ten largest. Their antigens remain unidentified. The sample consisted of cultured CD4+ T cells from blood. The receptors stem from a human donor with COVID-19.

V usage is TRBV6-5 and J usage is TRBJ2-3, with D perhaps TRBD1 or TRBD2 (5 bases each). Germline lookup yields CDR1 MNHEY and CDR2 SVGAGI. The length of the CDR3 is 13 residues. V was clipped by 4 bases and J by 11 bases, with 16 bases between them. CDR3 coding DNA: TGTGCCAGCAGTTGGGGGTCCGATTCGAAGCAGTATTTT. Protein sequence: CASSWGSDSKQYF.

DNA of the CDR3: TGTGCCAGCAGCTCCCTGGGTAGCGGGGGCGGGGATGAGCAGTTCTTC. Translated, it gives CASSSLGSGGGDEQFF. The chain couples TRBV7-3 to TRBJ2-1; 9 bases line up with TRBD2. The CDR3 is 16 residues long. The trim removed 4 bases at V and 8 bases at J, leaving 12 bases unmatched. Per the germline V gene, CDR1 is SGHTA and CDR2 is FQGTGA.

This clonotype has more than one count but fewer than ten. The rearrangement links TRBV7-2 to TRBJ1-5; TRBD1 aligns across 7 bases. Trimming cost V 5 bases and J 4 bases; bases outside gene matches: 8. The V gene's germline CDR1 is SGHTA and CDR2 FQGNSA. The CDR3 is made up of 15 amino acids. Written as DNA, the CDR3 is TGTGCCAGCAGCATTCAGGGGGGAGGAAATCAGCCCCAGCATTTT. Amino acids: CASSIQGGGNQPQHF.

In this sample, this clonotype turned up a few times. The V gene is TRBV27, the J gene TRBJ2-2; D gene unclear. With 0 bases removed from V and 5 bases from J, the gap between germline ends came to 7 bases. The CDR3 consists of 14 residues. From germline, CDR1 is MNHEY and CDR2 SMNVEV (reference sequence). This CDR3 reads CASSLSWGTGELFF. The CDR3 region has the DNA TGTGCCAGCAGTTTATCATGGGGAACCGGGGAGCTGTTTTTT.

This clonotype was observed a handful of times. The chain employs TRBV19 and TRBJ2-1; TRBD2 agrees at 9 bases. CDR3 length equals 12 residues. CDR1 and CDR2 from the germline V gene are LNHDA and SQIVND (reference sequence). J gave up 13 bases and V 10 bases, and 11 bases lay outside the gene matches. Here the CDR3 reads CATRGAGGPQFF. CDR3 coding DNA: TGTGCCACCCGGGGGGCGGGGGGGCCTCAGTTCTTC. Together with reference TRBV19 and TRBJ2-1, the CDR3 gives the full variable domain: DGGITQSPKYLFRKEGQNVTLSCEQNLNHDAMYWYRQDPGQGLRLIYYSQIVNDFQKGDIAEGYSVSREKKESFPLTVTSAQKNPTAFYLCATRGAGGPQFFGPGTRLTVL.

CDR3 nucleotide sequence: TGTGCCAGCAGGAGTACACCTTCCACTGAAGCTTTCTTT. This codes for CASRSTPSTEAFF. The chain uses TRBV2 and TRBJ1-1, with D unclear. The germline V gene encodes CDR1 SNHLY and CDR2 FYNNEI. The V end lost 6 bases, the J end lost 4 bases, and 12 bases lay between the germline ends. The CDR3 contains 13 residues.

This chain joins TRBV19 and TRBJ1-2; 10 nucleotides match TRBD1. Germline V gene sequence: CDR1 LNHDA, CDR2 SQIVND (reference sequence). The J segment lost 2 bases and the V segment lost 3 bases, leaving 3 bases of the junction unmatched. The CDR3 consists of 15 residues. The CDR3 region has the DNA TGTGCCAGTAGTATCGGGACAGGGGACAACTATGGCTACACCTTC. Its protein is CASSIGTGDNYGYTF.

This sequence joins TRBV29-1 and TRBJ2-2, with 7 bases that match TRBD1. The junction had 15 bases not matched to a gene; V was cut back by 4 bases and J by 7 bases. The germline gives CDR1 SQVTM, CDR2 ANQGSEA. This CDR3 is 16 amino acids long. CDR3 in amino acids: CSVVVATTGYHGELFF. Written as DNA, the CDR3 is TGCAGCGTTGTTGTGGCTACGACAGGGTATCACGGGGAGCTGTTTTTT.

The gene calls are TRBV16 and TRBJ1-5; 11 bases agree with TRBD1. The V segment lost 0 bases and the J segment 6 bases; nucleotides outside the gene matches: 1. From germline, CDR1 is KGHSY and CDR2 FQNENV. The CDR3 totals 15 residues. Here the CDR3 reads CASSQSGTGGQPQHF. CDR3 DNA sequence: TGTGCCAGCAGCCAATCCGGGACAGGGGGTCAGCCCCAGCATTTT.

The CDR3 sequence: CASSRRGGQETQYF. CDR3 bases: TGCGCCAGCAGCAGGCGGGGGGGCCAAGAGACCCAGTACTTC. The rearrangement uses TRBV5-1 and TRBJ2-5; 9 bases agree with TRBD2. The germline gives CDR1 SGHRS, CDR2 YFSETQ. This CDR3 comprises 14 residues. V dropped 4 bases and J dropped 1; count of bases not matched to a gene: 2.